This entry is about one T cell receptor (beta chain). This sample was taken from a study of blood T cell repertoires in COVID-19. Study-level information: Both acute and convalescent COVID-19 samples were obtained from the United States, Italy and Spain. The analysed material was cDNA or gDNA that came from T cells, B-cell-depleted T cells, or PBMCs.

Libraries were prepared by immunoSEQ multiplex PCR; TCRdb keeps only in-frame clonotypes and omits some of them. The sample holds around 150,000 clones, roughly 80% seen once. The Seattle site enrolled patients during active infection and followed them longitudinally. Germline V gives CDR1 SGHRS, CDR2 YFSETQ. The CDR3 runs to 16 residues. The V and J ends lost 1 base and 1 base respectively, with 14 bases between them. The chain recombines TRBV5-1 with TRBJ1-1; maybe TRBD1 (6 bases). The clonotype comes from a woman in her 40s with COVID-19, enrolled during active disease. The sequenced sample was peripheral blood. For the CDR3, the DNA is TGCGCCAGCAGCTTGCAGGGGCCGGGGAGGAACACTGAAGCTTTCTTT. The encoded protein is CASSLQGPGRNTEAFF. The full variable domain, in which reference TRBV5-1 and TRBJ1-1 provide the parts outside the CDR3, is KAGVTQTPRYLIKTRGQQVTLSCSPISGHRSVSWYQQTPGQGLQFLFEYFSETQRNKGNFPGRFSGRQFSNSRSEMNVSTLELGDSALYLCASSLQGPGRNTEAFFGQGTRLTVV.